Included here is one TCR beta chain sequence, with context. V was cut by 3 bases and J by 7 bases, with 8 bases left in between. The germline gives CDR1 KGHDR, CDR2 SFDVKD. The CDR3 is made up of 12 amino acids. The sample belongs to a study of blood T cell repertoires in COVID-19. Study as a whole: Sites across the United States, Italy and Spain contributed samples from acute and convalescent COVID-19. PBMCs, B-cell-depleted T cells, or T cells provided the cDNA or gDNA that made up the material.

Under the authors' procedure: Amplification with reference gene primers provided the estimates of nucleated cell counts. Sequencing used immunoSEQ multiplex PCR; TCRdb keeps in-frame clones, though not all of them. V, J and clone size were drawn from that table, and D and trimming were deduced from the DNA. The sample consists of around 100,000 clones, just over 90% of them appearing once. Specimen: peripheral blood. This rearrangement joins TRBV24-1 to TRBJ1-2; a possible D gene is TRBD1 (5 bases). The TCR was taken from a man aged 45-65 years with active COVID-19. CDR3 in DNA: TGTGCCACCAGTGATGGGACTCGTGGCTACACCTTC. This sequence encodes CATSDGTRGYTF.